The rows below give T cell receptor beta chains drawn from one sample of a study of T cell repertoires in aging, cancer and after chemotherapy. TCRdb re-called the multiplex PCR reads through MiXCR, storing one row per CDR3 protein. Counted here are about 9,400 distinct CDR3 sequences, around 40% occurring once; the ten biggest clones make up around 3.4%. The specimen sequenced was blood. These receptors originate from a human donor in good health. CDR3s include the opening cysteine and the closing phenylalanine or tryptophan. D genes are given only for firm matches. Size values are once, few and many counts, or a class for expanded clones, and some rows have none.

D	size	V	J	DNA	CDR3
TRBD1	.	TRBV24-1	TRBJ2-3	TGTGCCACGGCAAGGGGGCCGGATACGCAGTATTTT	CATARGPDTQYF
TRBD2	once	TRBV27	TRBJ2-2	TGTGCCAGCAGTCCGGGACTAGTTTCTACCGGGGAGCTGTTTTTT	CASSPGLVSTGELFF
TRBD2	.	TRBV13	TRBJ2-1	TGTGCCAGCAGCTTACCTCCCAGCGGGAGCCGCTTTGGTGAGCAGTTCTTC	CASSLPPSGSRFGEQFF
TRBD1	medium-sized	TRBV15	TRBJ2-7	TGTGCCACCAGCGGGACAGGGTGGGAGCAGTACTTC	CATSGTGWEQYF
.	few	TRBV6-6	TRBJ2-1	TGTGCCAGCCCAAACCCTCATAGCGGCAGTAGCCAGGGGTTCTTC	CASPNPHSGSSQGFF
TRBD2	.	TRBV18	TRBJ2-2	TGTGCCAGCTCAGGGACTAGCCGCACCGGGGAGCTGTTTTTT	CASSGTSRTGELFF
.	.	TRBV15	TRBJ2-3	TGTGCCACCAGCAGCGCGCGGGTAGGAGATACGCAGTATTTT	CATSSARVGDTQYF
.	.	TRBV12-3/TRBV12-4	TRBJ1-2	TGTGCCAGCGGAAGGGCAGGGGCTAACTATGGCTACACCTTC	CASGRAGANYGYTF
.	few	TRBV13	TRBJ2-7	TGTGCCAGCAGCTTAGCAGTTACCTACGAGCAGTACTTC	CASSLAVTYEQYF
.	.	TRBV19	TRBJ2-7	TGTGCCAGTAGTATAAGCGGCCTGGGCCTCGAGCAGTACTTC	CASSISGLGLEQYF
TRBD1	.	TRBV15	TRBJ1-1	TGTGCCACCAGCAGAGCAACAGGGGGCACTGAAGCTTTCTTT	CATSRATGGTEAFF
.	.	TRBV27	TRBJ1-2	TGTGCCAGCAGTAACGACGGGCGAAGGGGAAACTATGGCTACACCTTC	CASSNDGRRGNYGYTF
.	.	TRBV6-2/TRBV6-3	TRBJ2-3	TGTGCCAGCAGTTACGGTGGGGACTCAGCGGGCACGCAGTATTTT	CASSYGGDSAGTQYF
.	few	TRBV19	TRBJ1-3	TGTGCCAGTAGTATTGCCACACTCTCTGGAAACACCATATATTTT	CASSIATLSGNTIYF
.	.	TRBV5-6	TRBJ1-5	TGTGCCAGCAGCTCCCGACAGGTTGGGCAGCCCCAGCATTTT	CASSSRQVGQPQHF
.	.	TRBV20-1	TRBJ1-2	TGCAGTGCTGAACAGGGTACCTATGGCTACACCTTC	CSAEQGTYGYTF
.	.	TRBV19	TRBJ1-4	TGTGCCAGTAAAGGGGTAGGGTTTAATGAAAAACTGTTTTTT	CASKGVGFNEKLFF
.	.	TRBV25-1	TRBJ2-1	TGTGCCAGCAGTGAAAGTTCTTCCGGTTTCTCCTACAATGAGCAGTTCTTC	CASSESSSGFSYNEQFF
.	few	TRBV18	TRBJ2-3	TGTGCCAGCTCACCGTTTATAGCGGATAGCACAGATACGCAGTATTTT	CASSPFIADSTDTQYF
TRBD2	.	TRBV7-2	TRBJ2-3	TGTGCCAGCAGCCGGACTAGCGCCCTAGATACGCAGTATTTT	CASSRTSALDTQYF
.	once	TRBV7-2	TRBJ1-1	TGTGCCAGCAGCCCCGGGTTGAACACTGAAGCTTTCTTT	CASSPGLNTEAFF
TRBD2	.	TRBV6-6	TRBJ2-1	TGTGCCAGCAGTTTCCGTCGGACTAGCGGGGGTCGTGTCAATGAGCAGTTCTTC	CASSFRRTSGGRVNEQFF
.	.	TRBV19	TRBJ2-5	TGTGCCAGTAGTATTGGGCTTCGGGGCGGGGAAGAGACCCAGTACTTC	CASSIGLRGGEETQYF
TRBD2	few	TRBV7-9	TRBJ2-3	TGTGCCAGCAGCCTGACTAGCGGAAGCACAGATACGCAGTATTTT	CASSLTSGSTDTQYF
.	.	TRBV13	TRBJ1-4	TGTGCCAGCAGTCTTCGACAGAGAACTAATGAAAAACTGTTTTTT	CASSLRQRTNEKLFF
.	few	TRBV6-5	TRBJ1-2	TGTGCCAGCAGTTACTCGACGCTGTCCGCCTATGGCTACACCTTC	CASSYSTLSAYGYTF
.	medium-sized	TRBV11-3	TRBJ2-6	TGTGCCAGCAGCTTACGGGACTCTGGGGCCAACGTCCTGACTTTC	CASSLRDSGANVLTF
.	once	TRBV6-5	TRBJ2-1	TGTGCCAGCAGTTACTCGAGCCCGAGCTCCTACAATGAGCAGTTCTTC	CASSYSSPSSYNEQFF
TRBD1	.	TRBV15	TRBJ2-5	TGTGCCACCAGTGCAGGGGGCCAAGAGACCCAGTACTTC	CATSAGGQETQYF
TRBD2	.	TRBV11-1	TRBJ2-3	TGTGCCAGCAGCTTTCCTATCCTAGCGGGAGGTCCCACAGATACGCAGTATTTT	CASSFPILAGGPTDTQYF
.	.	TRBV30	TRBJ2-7	TGTGCCTGGTGGGACTTGACCAGGGGAAGCTCCTACGAGCAGTACTTC	CAWWDLTRGSSYEQYF
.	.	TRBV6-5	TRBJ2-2	TGTGCCAGCAGGATTTCGGAGGACACCTGGGAGCTGTTTTTT	CASRISEDTWELFF
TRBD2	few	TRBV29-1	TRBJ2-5	TGCAGCGGGCGGAGCGGGGGATCCCAAGAGACCCAGTACTTC	CSGRSGGSQETQYF
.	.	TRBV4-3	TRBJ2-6	TGCGCCAGCAGCCAAGGGGGAGGTGGGGCCAACGTCCTGACTTTC	CASSQGGGGANVLTF
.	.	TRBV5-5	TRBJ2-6	TGTGCCAGCAGCTCCGGTGAGTTGCGCCTCTCTGGGGCCAACGTCCTGACTTTC	CASSSGELRLSGANVLTF
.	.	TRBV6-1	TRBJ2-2	TGTGCCAGCAGTCCGCAGGGGATGTTCGACACCGGGGAGCTGTTTTTT	CASSPQGMFDTGELFF
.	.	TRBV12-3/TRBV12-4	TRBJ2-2	TGTGCCAGCGGAGTAAAAAGGAGGGCCGGGGAGCTGTTTTTT	CASGVKRRAGELFF
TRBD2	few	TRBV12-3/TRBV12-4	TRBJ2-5	TGTGCCAGCAGTTTGACTAGCGGCGTGGAGACCCAGTACTTC	CASSLTSGVETQYF
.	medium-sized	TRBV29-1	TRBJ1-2	TGCAGCGTTCGAGGGGATGGCTACACCTTC	CSVRGDGYTF
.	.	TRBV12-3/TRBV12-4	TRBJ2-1	TGTGCCAGCAGCCTACTCAATGAGCAGTTCTTC	CASSLLNEQFF
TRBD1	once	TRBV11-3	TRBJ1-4	TGTGCCAGCAGCCGGCCCTCCAAGGGGGCTAGGGGAAAACTGTTTTTT	CASSRPSKGARGKLFF
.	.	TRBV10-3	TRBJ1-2	TGTGCCATCAGTGAATCAGGGCTGGGAGGCTACACCTTC	CAISESGLGGYTF
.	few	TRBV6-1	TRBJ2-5	TGTGCCAGCAGTGTTTTGGGGGCAACTTTCCGGGGGGAGACCCAGTACTTC	CASSVLGATFRGETQYF
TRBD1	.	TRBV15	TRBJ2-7	TGTGCCACCAGCAGAGATCCGGTGGACAGGGGGAACGAGCAGTACTTC	CATSRDPVDRGNEQYF